Following are 11 T cell receptor beta chains from one sample sequenced in a study of T cells in Graves' hyperthyroidism and ophthalmopathy. RNA transcripts were the template for amplifying TCR beta CDR3 regions. TCR CDR3 underwent first-round RT-PCR with the HTBI primer set. TCRdb itself ran the multiplex PCR reads through MiXCR, one entry per CDR3 protein. The sample contains 660,000 or so distinct CDR3 sequences, around 20% of which appear only once. Material: blood. These receptors came from a man between 25 and 39 years old with Graves' ophthalmopathy.

This clonotype showed up many times. The chain uses TRBV7-2 and TRBJ2-1, with 7 bases fitting TRBD2. CDR1 is SGHTA and CDR2 is FQGNSA in the germline V gene. The CDR3 is 17 amino acids. V trimming: 7 bases; J trimming: 4 bases; junction bases outside the gene matches: 16. CDR3 nucleotide sequence: TGTGCCAGCACCATAGAAACGGGACTACCTATTTACAATGAGCAGTTCTTC. It yields the protein CASTIETGLPIYNEQFF.

The chain recombines TRBV27 with TRBJ1-2; D is unclear. V was cut by 4 bases and J by 8 bases, with 20 bases left in between. Germline V gene sequence: CDR1 MNHEY, CDR2 SMNVEV (reference sequence). This CDR3 is 15 amino acids long. In nucleotides, the CDR3 is TGTGCCAGCAGTTGGGGTCGAGAATTAATGGGGGGCTACACCTTC. Translated: CASSWGRELMGGYTF.

This chain joins TRBV29-1 and TRBJ1-1, with unresolved D. Germline V gene data show CDR1 as SQVTM and CDR2 as ANQGSEA. V was cut by 7 bases and J by 3 bases, with 9 bases left in between. The CDR3 has 11 amino acids. Written as DNA, the CDR3 is TGCAGCGCCGCGCGGGACACTGAAGCTTTCTTT. It translates to CSAARDTEAFF.

The DNA of the CDR3 is TGTGCCAGCAGCAACCCCCAGGGGCCCTACAATGAGCAGTTCTTC. It yields the protein CASSNPQGPYNEQFF. The chain recombines TRBV7-9 with TRBJ2-1, with a weak D call TRBD1 (6 bases). This CDR3 region has 15 residues. In germline, CDR1 is SEHNR, CDR2 FQNEAQ (reference sequence). Deletions cut 5 bases from V and 2 bases from J, with 13 bases between. The whole variable domain, remainder taken from reference TRBV7-9 and TRBJ2-1, is DTGVSQNPRHKITKRGQNVTFRCDPISEHNRLYWYRQTLGQGPEFLTYFQNEAQLEKSRLLSDRFSAERPKGSFSTLEIQRTEQGDSAMYLCASSNPQGPYNEQFFGPGTRLTVL.

This clonotype was counted between two and nine times. The rearrangement uses TRBV6-2 or TRBV6-3 and TRBJ2-2, with D perhaps matching TRBD1 (5 bases). V was clipped by 7 bases and J by 7 bases, with 16 bases between them. The CDR3 consists of 14 residues. Germline CDR1 is MNHEY and CDR2 is SVGEGT. CDR3 sequence reads: CASKWTPYDGELFF. The CDR3 nucleotides are TGTGCCAGCAAGTGGACACCGTACGACGGGGAGCTGTTTTTT.

J is TRBJ1-6 and V is TRBV18, with 12 bases that match TRBD1. Per germline, CDR1 KGHSH and CDR2 LQKENI. This CDR3 has 16 residues. V lost 6 bases to trimming and J lost 9 bases; unmatched junction nucleotides: 9. The CDR3 DNA reads as TGTGCCAGCTCGCTCACCGGGACAGGGGGCGTTTCACCCCTCCACTTT. Its translation: CASSLTGTGGVSPLHF.

This clonotype was seen many times. The V and J genes are TRBV10-3 and TRBJ1-1; 10 nucleotides line up with TRBD1. Germline V gene lookup returns CDR1 ENHRY and CDR2 SYGVKD. The CDR3 spans 14 residues. V lost 3 bases, J lost 5 bases, and 3 bases stayed unmatched. The CDR3 bases are TGTGCCATCAGTGAAGGACAGGGGGTAACTGAAGCTTTCTTT. Translation: CAISEGQGVTEAFF.

This clonotype was observed at least ten times. This chain uses TRBV7-8 with TRBJ2-2, with 7 bases lining up with TRBD2. The CDR3 length is 13 residues. CDR1 is SGHVS, CDR2 FQNEAQ, per germline. The ends lost 7 bases at V and 6 bases at J; junction bases unmatched: 5. DNA of the CDR3: TGTGCCAGCACGGTCGCGGGGGCCGGGGAGCTGTTTTTT. It translates to CASTVAGAGELFF.

This clonotype was counted only a few times. The chain combines TRBV27 with TRBJ2-1; unclear D gene. With 8 bases removed from V and 0 bases from J, the gap between germline ends came to 11 bases. The germline gives CDR1 MNHEY, CDR2 SMNVEV (reference sequence). The CDR3 consists of 14 residues. CDR3 sequence (DNA): TGTGCCAGCTCCGACGTAAACTCCTACAATGAGCAGTTCTTC. Its protein is CASSDVNSYNEQFF.

The rearrangement joins TRBV29-1 to TRBJ2-1; D possibly corresponds to TRBD2 (6 bases). Trimming removed 6 bases from V and 0 bases from J, with 24 bases in between. Germline CDR1 and CDR2: SQVTM and ANQGSEA. The CDR3 has 18 residues. The CDR3 coding sequence is TGCAGCGTCCAGGGTTGGGTACTAGCTACGAGCTCCTACAATGAGCAGTTCTTC. It codes for CSVQGWVLATSSYNEQFF.

This clonotype has more than one count but fewer than ten. The chain is built from TRBV29-1 and TRBJ1-2; 8 nucleotides agree with TRBD1. V dropped 7 bases and J dropped 2; count of bases not matched to a gene: 9. This CDR3 region has 14 residues. CDR1 is SQVTM, CDR2 ANQGSEA, per germline. CDR3 sequence reads: CSASVDRVNYGYTF. The CDR3 DNA sequence: TGCAGCGCGTCCGTGGACAGGGTGAACTATGGCTACACCTTC.